Here is one T cell receptor (beta chain) with its context. This receptor's antigen is unknown. The input lacks base qualities; no much larger clone sits a single base away. This sample is drawn from a study of T cell changes during pregnancy in multiple sclerosis (dated by TCRdb to about 2019). Background for the entire study: In women with multiple sclerosis, the researchers looked at how the T cell repertoire shifted as pregnancy progressed.

The library was made by the immunoSEQ multiplex PCR assay. In its TCRdb copy, this immuneACCESS table keeps in-frame sequences only and misses some clones. Where compared with another copy, unresolved V genes explain less than half of these, and the others have no known cause. For this sample there are 46,000 or so clones; roughly 90% appear just once. The ten largest clones capture approximately 4.7% of the sample. After removal of 5 bases from V and 7 bases from J, the junction retains 9 bases not matched to a gene. The CDR3 runs 16 amino acids, cysteine and phenylalanine included. The kept DNA is CDR3 alone, 48 bases in frame from the first base. Via the germline V gene, CDR1 is SGHRS and CDR2 YFSETQ.

The V and J genes are TRBV5-1 and TRBJ2-1, and 13 bases in between align with TRBD2. The clonotype originates from a female donor in good health, enrolled as a control in a pregnancy study. Here the sequenced sample was peripheral blood, taken in the second trimester of pregnancy. CDR3 loop: CASRGGGTSGTNEQFF. At the DNA level, the sequence is TGCGCCAGCAGGGGTGGCGGGACTAGCGGGACGAATGAGCAGTTCTTC.